One and the same sample provided the 2 T cell receptor beta chains below, sequenced in a study of cytomegalovirus exposure and HLA in healthy donors. Primers: 60 Vbeta forward and 13 Jbeta reverse. Measured with immunoSEQ multiplex PCR; TCRdb has only the in-frame clones, and not every one. The sample carries 150,000 to 200,000 clones, 70% to 90% recorded once. The sequencing sample was made of PBMCs. These TCRs come from a woman aged 18 to 35 in good health and CMV-seropositive.

The rearrangement uses TRBV18 and TRBJ2-7, with 10 bases identical to TRBD1. V lost 4 bases and J lost 7; bases outside the gene matches: 7. Looked up from germline, CDR1 is KGHSH and CDR2 is LQKENI. There are 14 residues in the CDR3. Here the CDR3 reads CASSREGQGTEQYV. The CDR3 DNA is TGTGCCAGCTCACGAGAGGGACAGGGGACTGAGCAGTACGTC.

The chain recombines TRBV9 with TRBJ1-1; D remains ambiguous. CDR3 length: 13 residues. Between the trimmed V and J ends, which lost 1 base and 4 bases, there was a span of 8 bases. Germline V gene lookup returns CDR1 SGDLS and CDR2 YYNGEE. The CDR3 DNA sequence: TGTGCCAGCAGCGTATCTCCCAGCACTGAAGCTTTCTTT. Translated: CASSVSPSTEAFF. The full variable domain, rest sourced from reference TRBV9 and TRBJ1-1, is DSGVTQTPKHLITATGQRVTLRCSPRSGDLSVYWYQQSLDQGLQFLIQYYNGEERAKGNILERFSAQQFPDLHSELNLSSLELGDSALYFCASSVSPSTEAFFGQGTRLTVV.